This passage covers 27 T cell receptor beta chains from one sample sequenced in a study of blood T cell repertoires in COVID-19 (dated by TCRdb to about 2020). Libraries were made using the immunoSEQ multiplex PCR assay. Not all clones reach the TCRdb copy of this immuneACCESS table, which keeps in-frame sequences only. Checked studies attribute under half of the gap to unresolved V genes and leave the rest unexplained. Across this sample there are about 200,000 clones, with roughly 82% seen only once. Roughly 12% of the sample goes to the ten largest clones. Sequencing input: peripheral blood. These receptor sequences come from a middle-aged woman with acute or convalescent COVID-19.

The chain combines TRBV19 with TRBJ2-2, with 11 bases matching TRBD2. J gave up 5 bases and V 5 bases, and 4 bases lay outside the gene matches. The CDR3 sequence is 15 residues long. Looked up from germline, CDR1 is LNHDA and CDR2 is SQIVND (reference sequence). The CDR3 spells CASSLTSGSTGELFF. For the CDR3, the DNA is TGTGCCAGTAGTCTAACTAGCGGGAGTACCGGGGAGCTGTTTTTT.

The chain carries TRBV5-1 and TRBJ2-2; D unresolved. V shed 4 bases and J shed 5 bases, with 9 bases lying between them. This CDR3 region has 13 residues. Germline V gene sequence: CDR1 SGHRS, CDR2 YFSETQ. The CDR3 loop reads CASSPVPTGELFF. CDR3 DNA sequence: TGCGCCAGCAGCCCAGTACCTACCGGGGAGCTGTTTTTT.

This chain joins TRBV5-1 and TRBJ2-6, with D perhaps TRBD2 (6 bases). The CDR3 sequence is 18 residues long. The V gene lost 4 bases and the J gene lost 0 bases, with 17 bases spanning the gap. Germline assignment: CDR1 SGHRS and CDR2 YFSETQ. CDR3 in DNA: TGCGCCAGCAGCCCTACGGAGGGAAGGGGCTCTGGGGCCAACGTCCTGACTTTC. Protein product: CASSPTEGRGSGANVLTF.

This chain joins TRBV4-1 and TRBJ1-3; 11 bases map to TRBD1. Losses at the gene ends were 6 bases for V and 2 bases for J; bases not matched to a gene: 3. This CDR3 is built from 15 residues. CDR1 and CDR2 from the germline V gene are MGHRA and YSYEKL. CDR3 nucleotide sequence: TGCGCCAGCAGAGGACAGGGGGCCGCTGGAAACACCATATATTTT. This encodes CASRGQGAAGNTIYF.

The genes are TRBV11-2 and TRBJ1-2; 9 nucleotides align to TRBD1. The V gene's germline CDR1 is SGHAT and CDR2 FQNNGV. After removal of 5 bases from V and 8 bases from J, the junction contained 12 bases not matched to a gene. The CDR3 is made up of 15 amino acids. In DNA form, the CDR3 reads TGTGCCAGCAGCCCCATCCGGGACAGGGACGAGGGCTACACCTTC. Its protein product is CASSPIRDRDEGYTF.

This chain uses TRBV7-9 with TRBJ1-4; D uncertain. Germline-derived CDR1 and CDR2 are SEHNR and FQNEAQ (reference sequence). V lost 3 bases to trimming and J lost 8 bases, with 13 bases between them. The CDR3 has 14 amino acids. The CDR3 DNA reads TGTGCCAGCAGCTTGTTTGAGGGAGTCGAAAAACTGTTTTTT. This encodes CASSLFEGVEKLFF.

This chain uses TRBV28 with TRBJ1-1, with a tentative D call TRBD1 (5 bases). From germline, CDR1 is MDHEN and CDR2 SYDVKM. The V end was cut by 4 bases, the J end by 3 bases, with 9 bases between. The CDR3 has 13 amino acids. The CDR3, as DNA: TGTGCCAGCAGTTCAGGGTTCCACACTGAAGCTTTCTTT. Protein: CASSSGFHTEAFF.

The rearrangement uses TRBV5-8 and TRBJ2-3; 10 bases align to TRBD2. The CDR3 covers 18 residues. The germline V gene encodes CDR1 SGHTS and CDR2 YDEGEE. The junction had 9 bases not matched to a gene; V was cut back by 0 bases and J by 2 bases. The chain's CDR3 is CASSLGSSGGVFTDTQYF. The DNA for the CDR3 is TGTGCCAGCAGCTTGGGGTCTAGCGGGGGAGTCTTCACAGATACGCAGTATTTT.

This clone was counted only a few times. The chain links TRBV11-3 to TRBJ2-5; 7 nucleotides align to TRBD1. The V segment lost 5 bases and the J segment 5 bases; nucleotides outside the gene matches: 8. The CDR3 sequence is 14 residues long. CDR1 SGHNT and CDR2 YENEEA come from the germline V gene. The CDR3 nucleotides read TGTGCCAGCAGCGCGTCCAGGGGGACGGAGACCCAGTACTTC. It translates to CASSASRGTETQYF.

The chain carries TRBV5-6 and TRBJ2-7, with 8 nucleotides matching TRBD1. Germline V lookup: CDR1 SGHDT, CDR2 YYEEEE. V gave up 4 bases and J gave up 4 bases; unmatched junction bases: 7. The CDR3 consists of 14 residues. The CDR3 nucleotides are TGTGCCAGCAGCGCGGACAGGGAGGATTACGAGCAGTACTTC. It specifies CASSADREDYEQYF.

V gene TRBV5-4 combines with J gene TRBJ2-1; 9 bases map to TRBD2. Germline loops: CDR1 SGHNT, CDR2 YYREEE (reference sequence). V lost 4 bases, J lost 8 bases, and 10 bases stayed unmatched. This CDR3 has 15 residues. The CDR3 loop is CASSLGSGSVYEQFF. Here the CDR3 DNA reads TGTGCCAGCAGCCTAGGTAGCGGGAGTGTCTATGAGCAGTTCTTC. Full variable domain (remainder filled in from reference TRBV5-4 and TRBJ2-1): ETGVTQSPTHLIKTRGQQVTLRCSSQSGHNTVSWYQQALGQGPQFIFQYYREEENGRGNFPPRFSGLQFPNYSSELNVNALELDDSALYLCASSLGSGSVYEQFFGPGTRLTVL.

This chain connects TRBV18 to TRBJ1-1; 7 bases are shared with TRBD1. There are 14 residues in the CDR3. Losses at the gene ends were 0 bases for V and 10 bases for J; bases not matched to a gene: 8. CDR1 KGHSH and CDR2 LQKENI come from the germline V gene. The CDR3 spells CASSPPSSGTAAFF. The CDR3, as DNA: TGTGCCAGCTCACCACCGTCCTCCGGGACAGCAGCTTTCTTT.

V and J are TRBV7-2 and TRBJ2-3; no clear D gene. Germline CDR1 SGHTA, CDR2 FQGNSA. Trimming shortened V by 1 base and J by 5 bases, and 7 bases separated the two germline ends. This CDR3 comprises 13 residues. The CDR3 region has the DNA TGTGCCAGCAGCTTAGGAACGAGAGATACGCAGTATTTT. This gives the protein CASSLGTRDTQYF.

J is TRBJ2-7 and V is TRBV29-1; 7 nucleotides line up with TRBD2. V lost 7 bases and J lost 0; bases outside the gene matches: 6. Germline values: CDR1 SQVTM, CDR2 ANQGSEA. The CDR3 runs 13 residues. DNA of the CDR3: TGCAGCGGTAGTGGCGGGAGCTCCTACGAGCAGTACTTC. Its protein product is CSGSGGSSYEQYF.

The chain carries TRBV18 and TRBJ1-5; TRBD1 matches 8 bases. The trim removed 3 bases at V and 13 bases at J, leaving 5 bases unmatched. This CDR3 region has 12 residues. Per germline, CDR1 KGHSH and CDR2 LQKENI. The CDR3 nucleotides are TGTGCCAGCTCACCCACAGGGGGTTCACAGCATTTT. It specifies CASSPTGGSQHF.

This clone was counted once. The rearrangement joins TRBV12-5 to TRBJ2-1, with TRBD2 as a possible D gene (6 bases). Trimming left V 7 bases short and J 3 bases short, with 22 bases between. The CDR3 runs to 17 residues. CDR1 LGHNT and CDR2 FRNRAP come from the germline V gene. CDR3 protein: CASAESPGTSFYNEQFF. The CDR3 DNA sequence: TGTGCTAGTGCCGAATCTCCCGGGACTTCTTTCTACAATGAGCAGTTCTTC.

In this sample, this clone turned up a few times. This chain joins TRBV11-2 and TRBJ2-1; maybe TRBD2 (5 bases). The CDR3 has 12 amino acids. Germline assignment: CDR1 SGHAT and CDR2 FQNNGV. Trimming pared 5 bases from V and 11 bases from J, leaving 13 bases between. CDR3 region: CASSAVGEQQFF. DNA for the CDR3: TGTGCCAGCAGCGCCGTCGGGGAGCAGCAGTTCTTC.

The V gene is TRBV5-1, the J gene TRBJ2-4; 9 nucleotides agree with TRBD1. V dropped 0 bases and J dropped 8; count of bases not matched to a gene: 3. Germline CDR1 SGHRS, CDR2 YFSETQ. This CDR3 has 14 amino acids. CDR3 coding DNA: TGCGCCAGCAGCTTGGGACAGGGGGTGGACATTCAGTACTTC. Amino acid sequence: CASSLGQGVDIQYF. Full variable domain (rest looked up from reference TRBV5-1 and TRBJ2-4): KAGVTQTPRYLIKTRGQQVTLSCSPISGHRSVSWYQQTPGQGLQFLFEYFSETQRNKGNFPGRFSGRQFSNSRSEMNVSTLELGDSALYLCASSLGQGVDIQYFGAGTRLSVL.

This clone was seen more than once but under ten times. This chain connects TRBV9 to TRBJ1-2, with 11 nucleotides matching TRBD1. The CDR3 is 16 residues long. With 2 bases clipped from V and 4 bases from J, the junction kept 7 bases outside the gene matches. Per the germline V gene, CDR1 is SGDLS and CDR2 is YYNGEE. DNA for the CDR3: TGTGCCAGCAGCGTGGCCGGGACAGGGGGTACCTATGGCTACACCTTC. Encoded protein: CASSVAGTGGTYGYTF.

This chain uses TRBV18 with TRBJ2-3; a possible D gene is TRBD2 (5 bases). CDR3 length equals 15 residues. The V end lost 0 bases, the J end lost 8 bases, and 15 bases lay between the germline ends. CDR1 is KGHSH, CDR2 LQKENI, per germline. CDR3 region: CASSPPTPSSGTQYF. CDR3 sequence (DNA): TGTGCCAGCTCACCACCGACCCCCTCCAGCGGTACGCAGTATTTT.

As for this clone: This could be a read error, since a much larger clone is one nucleotide away. This rearrangement joins TRBV11-2 to TRBJ2-1; 9 nucleotides agree with TRBD2. CDR3 length: 15 amino acids. The junction had 0 bases not matched to a gene; V was cut back by 3 bases and J by 0 bases. Germline CDR1 is SGHAT and CDR2 is FQNNGV. The chain's CDR3 is CASSFSGSSYNEQFF. CDR3 DNA: TGTGCCAGCAGCTTTAGCGGGAGCTCCTACAATGAGCAGTTCTTC.

The chain uses TRBV25-1 and TRBJ2-7, with D maybe TRBD1 (7 bases). Per germline, CDR1 MGHDK and CDR2 SYGVNS. The germline V and J ends were trimmed by 6 bases and 7 bases, with 16 bases remaining between them. The CDR3 is 13 amino acids. In nucleotides, the CDR3 is TGTGCCAGCAGCCCCGACAGGGCGGGGGAGCAGTACTTC. The encoded protein is CASSPDRAGEQYF.

V is TRBV5-1 and J is TRBJ1-1; no firm D call. CDR3 length: 19 amino acids. Germline assignment: CDR1 SGHRS and CDR2 YFSETQ. Between the trimmed V and J ends, which lost 4 bases and 8 bases, there was a span of 33 bases. The CDR3 region has the DNA TGCGCCAGCAGCGCGGGAGGAGGGAGAGGGATCCTTTCGAGGTCGGAAGCTTTCTTT. It specifies CASSAGGGRGILSRSEAFF.

The gene calls are TRBV28 and TRBJ2-2; TRBD1 is a possible D gene (7 bases). V was shortened by 6 bases and J by 0 bases, with 11 bases between the two germline ends. Germline CDR1 MDHEN, CDR2 SYDVKM. The CDR3 spans 15 residues. CDR3 region: CASRRDSANTGELFF. Here the CDR3 DNA reads TGTGCCAGCAGGCGGGACAGCGCGAACACCGGGGAGCTGTTTTTT.

The sample holds a few counts of this clone. The rearrangement joins TRBV20-1 to TRBJ2-7; 7 bases agree with TRBD1. V trimming: 3 bases; J trimming: 7 bases; junction bases outside the gene matches: 12. Germline V CDR1 and CDR2: DFQATT, SNEGSKA (reference sequence). There are 14 residues in the CDR3. As DNA, the CDR3 is TGCAGTGCTAGTTTACGGACAGGCCAAGGGGAGCAGTACTTC. It yields the protein CSASLRTGQGEQYF.

This clone was observed a single time. The chain has TRBV5-1 and TRBJ2-2; TRBD1 agrees at 9 bases. Per the germline V gene, CDR1 is SGHRS and CDR2 is YFSETQ. Losses at the gene ends were 3 bases for V and 2 bases for J; bases not matched to a gene: 11. The CDR3 is 18 residues long. The CDR3 loop reads CASSSSGTGSRNTGELFF. The CDR3 DNA is TGCGCCAGCAGCTCTTCCGGGACAGGGAGTCGAAACACCGGGGAGCTGTTTTTT.

The V gene is TRBV5-1, the J gene TRBJ2-3; D is unclear. Trimming took off 2 bases at V and 4 bases at J, with 14 bases between the two ends. The CDR3 is 15 amino acids. CDR1 SGHRS and CDR2 YFSETQ come from the germline V gene. As DNA, the CDR3 is TGCGCCAGCAGCTTTGCGGTAACTTCCCCAGATACGCAGTATTTT. This gives the protein CASSFAVTSPDTQYF.